The rows below give T cell receptor delta chains drawn from one sample of a study of gamma-delta T cells after stem cell transplantation. TCRdb re-processed the RT-PCR reads via CATT. The sample lists a few hundred delta-chain clones; 2.5% to 3.5% were seen once. Sequencing was performed on gamma-delta T cells. The source is a human donor. It is not recorded whose cells these are; they may come from a transplant donor. Each CDR3 is given with its conserved first and last residue. Not all rows give a size; the values are once, few, many and, for expanded clones, a class.

-	TRDV2	TRDJ3	CACDTAGGYLSWDTRQMFF
-	TRDV2	TRDJ1	CACDAITGGQPSDKLIF
large	TRDV1	TRDJ1	CALGVRHFLLEYWGIRERLLYTDKLIF
-	TRDV2	TRDJ3	CACDTILGAPGRDTRQMFF
hyperexpanded	TRDV1	TRDJ1	CALGEPQPVFLRLYWGHTGGYTDKLIF
many	TRDV2	TRDJ1	CACDPVLGDTRQLIF
few	TRDV2	TRDJ1	CACDRVGVLTDKLIF
few	TRDV2	TRDJ1	CACDTAFTGGPTDKLIF
-	TRDV2	TRDJ3	CACDTVRGKTWDTRQMFF
few	TRDV2	TRDJ1	CACEKLGDTADKLIF
hyperexpanded	TRDV2	TRDJ1	CACDTVLGDRYTDKLIF
few	TRDV2	TRDJ1	CACDTVGNRLRIRDDKLIF
large	TRDV1	TRDJ1	CALGDLPFLTLLGVNTDKLIF
few	TRDV2	TRDJ1	CACDPAEGDSYTDKLIF
-	TRDV1	TRDJ1	CALGALFPRTGGYSSDKLIF
few	TRDV2	TRDJ1	CACDTLRLGDTDTDKLIF
-	TRDV1	TRDJ1	CALGTRAFRPPLGATMRSDKLIF
hyperexpanded	TRDV2	TRDJ1	CACDLVGGTGGYGGYTDKLIF
few	TRDV2	TRDJ1	CACDTVGETDKLIF
few	TRDV1	TRDJ1	CALTKYWGIINTDKLIF
few	TRDV2	TRDJ3	CACDIGATLGASSWDTRQMFF